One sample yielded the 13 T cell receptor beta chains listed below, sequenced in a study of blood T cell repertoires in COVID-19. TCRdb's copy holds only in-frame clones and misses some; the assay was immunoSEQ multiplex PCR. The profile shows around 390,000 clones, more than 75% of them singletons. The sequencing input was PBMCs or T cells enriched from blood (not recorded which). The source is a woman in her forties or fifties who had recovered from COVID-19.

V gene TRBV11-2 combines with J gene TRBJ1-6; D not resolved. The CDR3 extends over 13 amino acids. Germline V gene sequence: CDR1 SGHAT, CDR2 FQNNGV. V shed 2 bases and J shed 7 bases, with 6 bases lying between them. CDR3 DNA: TGTGCCAGCAGCTTACAGTGGAATTCACCCCTCCACTTT. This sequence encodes CASSLQWNSPLHF.

CDR3 bases: TGTGCCACCAGCAACAGGGACAGGGGACGTCCCAATGAGCAGTTCTTC. The encoded protein is CATSNRDRGRPNEQFF. V and J are TRBV15 and TRBJ2-1; 10 positions agree with TRBD1. The length of the CDR3 is 16 residues. Germline V CDR1 and CDR2: LNHNV, YYDKDF (reference sequence). J gave up 6 bases and V 4 bases, and 9 bases lay outside the gene matches. Drawing the rest from reference TRBV15 and TRBJ2-1, the complete variable domain is DAMVIQNPRYQVTQFGKPVTLSCSQTLNHNVMYWYQQKSSQAPKLLFHYYDKDFNNEADTPDNFQSRRPNTSFCFLDIRSPGLGDTAMYLCATSNRDRGRPNEQFFGPGTRLTVL.

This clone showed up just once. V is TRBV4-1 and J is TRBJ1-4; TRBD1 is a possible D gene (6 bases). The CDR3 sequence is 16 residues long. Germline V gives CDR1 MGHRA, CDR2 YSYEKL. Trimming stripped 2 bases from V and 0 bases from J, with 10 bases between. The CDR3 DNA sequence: TGCGCCAGCAGCCAACAGGGGTCAACAACTAATGAAAAACTGTTTTTT. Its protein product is CASSQQGSTTNEKLFF.

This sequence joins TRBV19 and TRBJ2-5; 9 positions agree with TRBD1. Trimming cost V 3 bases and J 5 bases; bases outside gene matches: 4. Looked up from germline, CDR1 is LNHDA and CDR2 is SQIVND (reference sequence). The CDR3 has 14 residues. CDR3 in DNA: TGTGCCAGTAGTATGACAGGGGGAATGGAGACCCAGTACTTC. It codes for CASSMTGGMETQYF.

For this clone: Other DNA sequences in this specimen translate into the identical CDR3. CDR3 loop: CASSLRGETQYF. In DNA, the CDR3 is TGTGCCAGCAGCCTCAGGGGGGAGACCCAGTACTTC. The chain has TRBV13 and TRBJ2-5, with TRBD1 identical over 7 bases. Germline assignment: CDR1 PRHDT and CDR2 FYEKMQ (reference sequence). V lost 5 bases, J lost 5 bases, and 2 bases stayed unmatched. The CDR3 contains 12 residues.

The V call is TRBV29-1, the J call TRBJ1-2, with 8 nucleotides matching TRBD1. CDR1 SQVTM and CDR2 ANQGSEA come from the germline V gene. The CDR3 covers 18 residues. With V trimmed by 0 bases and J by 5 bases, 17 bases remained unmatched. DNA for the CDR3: TGCAGCGTTGAAGATTTGAAACCCCCGAGAGGACAGGGATATGGCTACACCTTC. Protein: CSVEDLKPPRGQGYGYTF.

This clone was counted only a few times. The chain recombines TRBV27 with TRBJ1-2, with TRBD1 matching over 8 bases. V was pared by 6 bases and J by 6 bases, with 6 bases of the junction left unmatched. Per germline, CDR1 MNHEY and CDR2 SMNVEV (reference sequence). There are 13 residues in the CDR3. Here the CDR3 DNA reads TGTGCCAGCAGCCCTCCAGGGGGCCATGGCTACACCTTC. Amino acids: CASSPPGGHGYTF.

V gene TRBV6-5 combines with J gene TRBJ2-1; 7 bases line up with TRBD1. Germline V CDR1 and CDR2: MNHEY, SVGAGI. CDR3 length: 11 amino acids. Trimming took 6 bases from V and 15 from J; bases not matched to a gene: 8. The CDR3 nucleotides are TGTGCCAGCAGAAGGGACAGTACTCTGTTCTTC. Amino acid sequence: CASRRDSTLFF.

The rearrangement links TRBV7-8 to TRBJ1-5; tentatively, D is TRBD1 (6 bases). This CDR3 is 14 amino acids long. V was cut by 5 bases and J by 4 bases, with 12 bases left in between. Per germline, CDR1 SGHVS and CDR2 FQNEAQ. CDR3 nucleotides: TGTGCCAGCAGCCACAGGGTACTGAATCAGCCCCAGCATTTT. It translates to CASSHRVLNQPQHF.

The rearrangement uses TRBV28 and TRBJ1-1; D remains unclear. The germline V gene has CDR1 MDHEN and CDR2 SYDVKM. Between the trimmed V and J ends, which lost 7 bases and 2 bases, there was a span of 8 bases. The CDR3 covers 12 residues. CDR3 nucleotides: TGTGCCAGCAATAGTAAAAACACTGAAGCTTTCTTT. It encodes CASNSKNTEAFF. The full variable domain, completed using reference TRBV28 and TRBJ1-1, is DVKVTQSSRYLVKRTGEKVFLECVQDMDHENMFWYRQDPGLGLRLIYFSYDVKMKEKGDIPEGYSVSREKKERFSLILESASTNQTSMYLCASNSKNTEAFFGQGTRLTVV.

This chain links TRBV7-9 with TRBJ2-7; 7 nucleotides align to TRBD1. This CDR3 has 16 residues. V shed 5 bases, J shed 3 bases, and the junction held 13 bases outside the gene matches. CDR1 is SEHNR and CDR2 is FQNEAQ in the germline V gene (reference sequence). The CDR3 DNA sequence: TGTGCCAGCAGCCCGAGGACAGGTACCATAAACTACGAGCAGTACTTC. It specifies CASSPRTGTINYEQYF.

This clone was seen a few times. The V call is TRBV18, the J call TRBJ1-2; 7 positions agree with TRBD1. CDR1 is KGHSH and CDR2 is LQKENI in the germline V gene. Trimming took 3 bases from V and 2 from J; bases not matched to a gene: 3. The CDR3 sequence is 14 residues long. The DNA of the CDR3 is TGTGCCAGCTCACCTACGACAGGGAACTATGGCTACACCTTC. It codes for CASSPTTGNYGYTF.

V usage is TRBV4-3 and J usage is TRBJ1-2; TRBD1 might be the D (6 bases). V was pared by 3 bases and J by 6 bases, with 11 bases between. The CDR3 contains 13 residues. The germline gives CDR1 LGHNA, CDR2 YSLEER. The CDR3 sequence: CASSQDRTDGYTF. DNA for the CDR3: TGCGCCAGCAGCCAGGACAGAACCGATGGCTACACCTTC.